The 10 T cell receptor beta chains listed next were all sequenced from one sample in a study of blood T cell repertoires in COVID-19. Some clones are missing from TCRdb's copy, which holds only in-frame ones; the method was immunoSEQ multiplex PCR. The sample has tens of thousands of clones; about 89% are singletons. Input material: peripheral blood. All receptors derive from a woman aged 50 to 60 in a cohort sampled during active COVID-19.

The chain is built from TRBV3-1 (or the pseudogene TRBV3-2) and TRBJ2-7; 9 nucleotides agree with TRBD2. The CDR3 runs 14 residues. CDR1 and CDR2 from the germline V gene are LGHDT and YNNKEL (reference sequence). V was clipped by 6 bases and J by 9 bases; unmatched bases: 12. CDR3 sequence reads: CASSDGTSPPRQYF. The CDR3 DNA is TGTGCCAGCAGTGACGGGACTAGCCCGCCTCGGCAGTACTTC.

The CDR3 DNA is TGCGCCAGCAGCCTAAGGACAGGGGACGACGAGCAGTACTTC. Amino acids: CASSLRTGDDEQYF. This rearrangement joins TRBV5-1 to TRBJ2-7; 9 bases line up with TRBD1. The ends lost 4 bases at V and 5 bases at J; junction bases unmatched: 7. This CDR3 is 14 amino acids long. Germline V gives CDR1 SGHRS, CDR2 YFSETQ.

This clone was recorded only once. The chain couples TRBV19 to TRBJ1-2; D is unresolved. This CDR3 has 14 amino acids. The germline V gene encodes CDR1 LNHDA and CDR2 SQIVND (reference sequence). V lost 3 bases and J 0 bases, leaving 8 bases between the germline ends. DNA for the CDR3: TGTGCCAGTAGTATGTACGGTCCTAACTATGGCTACACCTTC. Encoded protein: CASSMYGPNYGYTF.

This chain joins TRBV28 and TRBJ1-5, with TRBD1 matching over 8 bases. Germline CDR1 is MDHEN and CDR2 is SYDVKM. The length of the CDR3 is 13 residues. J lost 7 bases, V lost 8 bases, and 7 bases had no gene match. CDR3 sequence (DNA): TGTGCCAGCGGGACAGGCCCCCCCCAGCCCCAGCATTTT. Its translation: CASGTGPPQPQHF.

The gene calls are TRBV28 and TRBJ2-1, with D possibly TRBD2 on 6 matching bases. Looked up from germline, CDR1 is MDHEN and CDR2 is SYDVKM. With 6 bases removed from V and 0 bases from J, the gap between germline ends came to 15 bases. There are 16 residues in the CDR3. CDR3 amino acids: CASRRGGGNSYNEQFF. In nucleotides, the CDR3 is TGTGCCAGCAGGCGCGGAGGAGGGAACTCCTACAATGAGCAGTTCTTC.

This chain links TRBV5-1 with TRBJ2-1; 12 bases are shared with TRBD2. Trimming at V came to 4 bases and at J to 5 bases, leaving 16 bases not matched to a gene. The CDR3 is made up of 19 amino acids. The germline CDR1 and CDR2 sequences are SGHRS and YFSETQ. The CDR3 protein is CASSLGLAGTPKENNEQFF. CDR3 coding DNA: TGCGCCAGCAGCCTCGGACTAGCGGGAACGCCGAAAGAAAACAATGAGCAGTTCTTC.

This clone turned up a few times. CDR3 region: CASSLGQAYYGYTF. CDR3 nucleotides: TGTGCCAGCAGCTTAGGGCAGGCCTACTATGGCTACACCTTC. This rearrangement joins TRBV7-8 to TRBJ1-2; no reliable D call. The length of the CDR3 is 14 residues. Between the trimmed V and J ends, which lost 1 base and 3 bases, there was a span of 9 bases. Germline-derived CDR1 and CDR2 are SGHVS and FQNEAQ.

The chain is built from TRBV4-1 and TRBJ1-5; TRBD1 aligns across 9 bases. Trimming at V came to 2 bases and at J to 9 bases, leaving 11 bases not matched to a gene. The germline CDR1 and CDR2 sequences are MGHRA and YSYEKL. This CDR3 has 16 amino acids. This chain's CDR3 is CASSQSTGGAWGPQHF. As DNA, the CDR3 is TGCGCCAGCAGCCAAAGCACAGGGGGCGCTTGGGGGCCCCAGCATTTT.

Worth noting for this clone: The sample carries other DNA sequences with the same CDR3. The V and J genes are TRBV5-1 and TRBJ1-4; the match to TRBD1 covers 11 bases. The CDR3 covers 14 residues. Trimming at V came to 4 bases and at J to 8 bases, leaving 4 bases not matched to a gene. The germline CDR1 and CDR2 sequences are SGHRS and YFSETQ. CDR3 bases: TGCGCCAGCAGCCTGGGACAGGGGGGAGAAAAACTGTTTTTT. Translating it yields CASSLGQGGEKLFF.

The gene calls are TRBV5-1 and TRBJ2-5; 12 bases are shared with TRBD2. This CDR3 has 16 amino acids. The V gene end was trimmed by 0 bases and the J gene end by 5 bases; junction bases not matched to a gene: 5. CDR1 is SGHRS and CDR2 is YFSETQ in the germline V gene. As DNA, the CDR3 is TGCGCCAGCAGCTTGGGACTAGCGGGGGCTCGGGAGACCCAGTACTTC. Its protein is CASSLGLAGARETQYF.